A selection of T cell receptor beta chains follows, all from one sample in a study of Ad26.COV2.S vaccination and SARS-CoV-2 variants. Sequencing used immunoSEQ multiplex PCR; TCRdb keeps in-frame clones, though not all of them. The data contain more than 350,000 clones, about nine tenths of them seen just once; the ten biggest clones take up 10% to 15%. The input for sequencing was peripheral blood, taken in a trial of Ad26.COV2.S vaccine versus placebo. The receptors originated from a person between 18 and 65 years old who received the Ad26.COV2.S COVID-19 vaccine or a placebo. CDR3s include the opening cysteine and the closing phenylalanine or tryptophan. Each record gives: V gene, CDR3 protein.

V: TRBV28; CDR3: CASSPGQSDTQYF
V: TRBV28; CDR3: CASSPGQGAEQYF
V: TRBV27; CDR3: CASSLSPSGPRATGELFF
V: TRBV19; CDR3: CASNTGGANQPQHF
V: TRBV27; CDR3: CASSFQDRARYEQYF
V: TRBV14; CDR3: CASSHSPSGSYNEQFF
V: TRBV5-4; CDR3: CASSEGQGAGQPQHF
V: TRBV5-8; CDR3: CASSTLRGFNYGYTF
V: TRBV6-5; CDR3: CASSMKGAHQPQHF
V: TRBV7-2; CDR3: CASSPLWGREGANVLTF
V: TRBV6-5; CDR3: CASRLRGGSTDTQYF
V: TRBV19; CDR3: CASSIGGRGTEAFF
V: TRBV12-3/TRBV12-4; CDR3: CASTGSTNYGYTF
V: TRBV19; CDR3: CASSIRDTNTGELFF
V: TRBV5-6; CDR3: CASSHEGANEKLFF
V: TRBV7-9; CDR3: CASSLGRGRVETQYF
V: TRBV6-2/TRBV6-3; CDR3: CASSYRLGLAGEEETQYF
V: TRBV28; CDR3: CASSPRRTQYF
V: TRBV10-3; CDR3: CAISESGLAVGTDTQYF
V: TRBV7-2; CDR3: CASSSLGRNNEQFF
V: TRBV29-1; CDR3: CSVGGNYGYTF
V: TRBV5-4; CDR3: CASSLRDVETQYF
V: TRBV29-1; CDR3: CSVRLAGNNEQFF
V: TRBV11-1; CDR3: CASSSGGRPNEQYF